This TCR beta chain is drawn from a study of blood T cell repertoires in COVID-19. Study-level information: Italy, Spain and the United States were the sources of the convalescent and acute COVID-19 samples. PBMCs, B-cell-depleted T cells, or T cells provided the cDNA or gDNA that made up the material.

In the study's own analysis: Estimation of nucleated cell counts relied on the amplification of reference gene primers. Using immunoSEQ multiplex PCR, the repertoire was profiled, and TCRdb retains in-frame clones only, with some absent. From that table come the V and J calls and clone size; the DNA was used to work out D and trimming. This table holds 110,000 or so clones, 81% found once. This CDR3 region has 15 residues. Trimming pared 3 bases from V and 4 bases from J, leaving 18 bases between. Germline V lookup: CDR1 GTSNPN, CDR2 SVGIG (reference sequence). The receptor was isolated from an elderly man with acute or convalescent COVID-19. The chain employs TRBV30 and TRBJ1-2; no firm D call. Sequencing was performed on peripheral blood. This CDR3 reads CAWRNEGLGSYGYTF. CDR3 nucleotides: TGTGCCTGGAGAAATGAGGGCTTGGGGAGCTATGGCTACACCTTC. The full variable domain, in which reference TRBV30 and TRBJ1-2 provide the parts outside the CDR3, is SQTIHQWPATLVQPVGSPLSLECTVEGTSNPNLYWYRQAAGRGLQLLFYSVGIGQISSEVPQNLSASRPQDRQFILSSKKLLLSDSGFYLCAWRNEGLGSYGYTFGSGTRLTVV.